This record looks at one T cell receptor (beta chain) sequence and its context. TCRdb keeps only in-frame clones here, not all; method: immunoSEQ multiplex PCR. The table lists tens of thousands of clones, roughly 84% of them singletons. Time point of the sample: pretreatment peripheral blood. The CDR3 is 15 residues long. V lost 4 bases, J lost 0 bases, and 3 bases stayed unmatched. Germline V lookup: CDR1 PRHDT, CDR2 FYEKMQ (reference sequence). The data originate from a study of PD-L1 blockade in urothelial cancer. Study overall: When patients started atezolizumab around 2014, it was given at 1,200 mg intravenously every 3 weeks.

This TCR came from a man aged 55 to 70 with urothelial cancer. The sample in question was PBMCs, obtained around atezolizumab (anti-PD-L1) treatment. The chain joins TRBV13 to TRBJ2-7, with 10 bases lining up with TRBD1. CDR3 protein: CASSSGQGGSYEQYF. In DNA form, the CDR3 reads TGTGCCAGCAGCTCCGGACAGGGGGGCTCCTACGAGCAGTACTTC.